Sequencing of this TCR beta chain was carried out in a study of T-cell memory formation after mild COVID-19 (dated by TCRdb to the early 2020s). With regard to the full study: TCR sequence clusters from the two donors were found to be largely donor specific. T-cell clones expanding and contracting after mild COVID-19 in a couple of donors were tracked by longitudinal TCRalpha and TCRbeta repertoire sequencing. Two young, previously healthy adult volunteers made up the cohort, one male and one female. Findings and caveats that apply to the study as a whole: Contracting CD4+ clones turned up mainly in the CM and EM memory subsets, whereas EMRA was where CD8+ clones were enriched. Only a couple of mild cases were covered by the study, and larger cohorts that include severe cases with pre-infection samples were considered necessary. SARS-CoV-2 specificity of the second-wave clones peaking on day 37 was not confirmed. From day 15 to 85, contracting clones showed balanced CD4/CD8 phenotypes, whereas a second wave of clones that expanded from day 15 to 37 leaned towards CD4+. The detection of some responding clones in pre-infection memory suggests that pre-existing cross-reactive memory T cells joined the SARS-CoV-2 response.

This clonotype was counted between two and nine times. The antigen it recognizes is unknown. Per-nucleotide qualities are absent, and no much larger clonotype sits a single base away. Sequencing instrument: Illumina NovaSeq 6000. cDNA libraries for TCRalpha and TCRbeta were prepared by 5'RACE using constant-segment primers, with sample barcodes and unique molecular identifiers added. RNA was extracted from every sample with Trizol reagent. Libraries were amplified in two PCR steps, with a second sample barcode and Illumina TruSeq adapters added in the second step. Libraries were sequenced on an Illumina NovaSeq with 2 x 150 bp paired-end reads. In the source study's methods: The reads were demultiplexed and collapsed into UMI-guided consensus sequences using migec v1.2.7. With mixcr v2.1.11, UMI consensuses were aligned to TRA and TRB V and J templates and assembled into clonotypes. A clonotype was counted as expanded or contracted only when both edgeR and NoisET called the clonotype significant, with the noise models trained on biological replicates. For edgeR calls, the cutoffs were a false discovery rate-adjusted p below 0.01 and a log2 fold-change threshold of 1. As an exploratory analysis of dynamics, PCA with hierarchical clustering was applied to max-normalized trajectories of the 1000 most abundant clonotypes. Each responding clone was given a CD4 or CD8 phenotype based on the CD4+ and CD8+ repertoires, which had been sequenced separately. Starting from the raw public reads, TCRdb applied fastp trimming at Q25, assembled clones with MiXCR and retained in-frame beta chains. Each CDR3 protein gets just one entry, which takes the most common genes and DNA from the rows behind it. It is TCRdb's table, rather than the study itself, that gives the V and J calls and clone size. This sample holds 350,000 to 450,000 distinct CDR3 sequences; around 30% were observed only once. The ten largest clones represent 13% of the sample.

Ficoll-Paque density gradient centrifugation was the method used to isolate PBMCs. The V and J ends are trimmed by 7 bases and 4 bases, leaving 16 bases between them. Inclusive of the bounding cysteine and phenylalanine, the CDR3 is 14 residues long. The CDR3 DNA has 42 bases and is translated from base 1. CDR1 and CDR2, looked up from the germline V gene (reference sequence), are MNHEY and SMNVEV. The source of this sequence is an adult woman who had mild COVID-19 (a few samples of this study predate the infection). The sample titles of this study are shuffled in the database, so cell type and time point are left out; the donor was told from shared clones. The sequencing input was PBMCs or a T cell subset sorted from them (not recorded which). This chain joins TRBV27 to TRBJ1-2; the D gene is perhaps TRBD1, on 5 matching bases. The DNA reads TGTGCCAGCACCCGCGCCGGGACCTTCTATGGCTACACCTTC. Its translation is CASTRAGTFYGYTF.